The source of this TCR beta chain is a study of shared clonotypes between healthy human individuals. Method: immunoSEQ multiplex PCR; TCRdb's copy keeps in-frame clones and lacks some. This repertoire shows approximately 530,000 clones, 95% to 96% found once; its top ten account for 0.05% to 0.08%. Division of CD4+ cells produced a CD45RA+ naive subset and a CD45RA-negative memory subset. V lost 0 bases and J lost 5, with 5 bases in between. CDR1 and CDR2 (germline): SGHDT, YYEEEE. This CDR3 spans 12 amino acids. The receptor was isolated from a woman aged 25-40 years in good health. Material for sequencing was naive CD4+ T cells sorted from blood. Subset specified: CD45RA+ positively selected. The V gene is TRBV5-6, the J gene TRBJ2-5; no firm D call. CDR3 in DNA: TGTGCCAGCAGCTTGGAAGGGGAGACCCAGTACTTC. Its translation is CASSLEGETQYF.